These 28 T cell receptor beta chains were sequenced from one sample in a study of OX40 agonist ivuxolimab in advanced cancers. Profiled with immunoSEQ multiplex PCR; TCRdb holds only in-frame clones, not every one. The sample lists about 50,000 clones, around 82% occurring once. Sequencing used CD4+ or CD8+ T cells sorted from blood, obtained in a trial of the OX40 agonist ivuxolimab. All receptors come from an adult with an advanced solid tumor such as melanoma, head and neck, liver or kidney cancer.

The chain employs TRBV6-1 and TRBJ2-5; D is unclear. This CDR3 has 14 amino acids. Trimming shortened V by 3 bases and J by 0 bases, and 8 bases separated the two germline ends. Looked up from germline, CDR1 is MNHNS and CDR2 is SASEGT. The CDR3 spells CASSDWPDQETQYF. In nucleotides, the CDR3 is TGTGCCAGCAGTGACTGGCCTGACCAAGAGACCCAGTACTTC.

The chain combines TRBV11-3 with TRBJ2-7; 12 bases agree with TRBD1. V lost 1 base, J lost 6 bases, and 4 bases stayed unmatched. Germline V gives CDR1 SGHNT, CDR2 YENEEA. The CDR3 is made up of 15 amino acids. The CDR3 reads CASSLGGQGAGEQYF. CDR3 nucleotide sequence: TGTGCCAGCAGCTTAGGGGGACAGGGGGCTGGCGAGCAGTACTTC.

The chain joins TRBV4-2 to TRBJ2-7; 7 positions agree with TRBD1. CDR1 is LGHNA and CDR2 is YNFKEQ in the germline V gene. The CDR3 has 13 amino acids. V dropped 4 bases and J dropped 3; count of bases not matched to a gene: 3. The CDR3: CASSPRQGYEQYF. The DNA of the CDR3 is TGTGCCAGCAGCCCAAGACAGGGCTACGAGCAGTACTTC.

This clone has a single count. The chain's CDR3 is CASSNPQRNEQFF. The CDR3 DNA reads as TGTGCCAGCAGCAATCCTCAGAGAAATGAGCAGTTCTTC. This chain joins TRBV7-9 and TRBJ2-1; no definite D call. V gave up 5 bases and J gave up 7 bases, with 12 bases separating them. Germline V lookup: CDR1 SEHNR, CDR2 FQNEAQ (reference sequence). This CDR3 contains 13 residues.

The chain recombines TRBV6-4 with TRBJ1-5; 8 bases align to TRBD1. Trimming at V came to 5 bases and at J to 2 bases, leaving 2 bases not matched to a gene. The germline V gene has CDR1 MRHNA and CDR2 SNTAGT. This CDR3 is built from 14 residues. CDR3 sequence reads: CASSPGQGNQPQHF. In DNA, the CDR3 is TGTGCCAGCAGTCCGGGACAGGGCAATCAGCCCCAGCATTTT.

The V and J genes are TRBV6-6 and TRBJ2-5; tentatively, D is TRBD1 or TRBD2 (6 bases each). The CDR3 covers 14 residues. Germline values: CDR1 MNHNY, CDR2 SVGAGI (reference sequence). Trimming removed 0 bases from V and 5 bases from J, with 10 bases in between. CDR3 bases: TGTGCCAGCAGTTACTCGGGGGGCTATGAGACCCAGTACTTC. This encodes CASSYSGGYETQYF.

The chain recombines TRBV4-1 with TRBJ2-2, with D tentatively TRBD1 (5 bases). Germline loops: CDR1 MGHRA, CDR2 YSYEKL. Trimming removed 4 bases from V and 0 bases from J, with 18 bases in between. CDR3 size: 18 residues. This CDR3 reads CASSLVFGRAPNTGELFF. CDR3 DNA: TGCGCCAGCAGCCTTGTATTTGGCAGGGCCCCGAACACCGGGGAGCTGTTTTTT.

The chain combines TRBV7-9 with TRBJ2-5; possible D gene TRBD2, 7 bases. The germline V gene has CDR1 SEHNR and CDR2 FQNEAQ (reference sequence). Trimming pared 0 bases from V and 8 bases from J, leaving 13 bases between. This CDR3 is built from 14 residues. CDR3 loop: CASSLAGGPETQYF. DNA for the CDR3: TGTGCCAGCAGCTTAGCGGGGGGGCCCGAAACCCAGTACTTC.

The DNA for the CDR3 is TGTGCCAGCAGCTTATTCGTTTGGGGGGCGGAGTACACAGATACGCAGTATTTT. Translation: CASSLFVWGAEYTDTQYF. This chain uses TRBV11-3 with TRBJ2-3, with D perhaps being TRBD1 or TRBD2 (6 bases each). Trimming took off 2 bases at V and 2 bases at J, with 20 bases between the two ends. The CDR3 is 18 residues long. Germline CDR1 is SGHNT and CDR2 is YENEEA.

V and J are TRBV7-2 and TRBJ1-5; 10 positions match TRBD1. This CDR3 spans 16 amino acids. Germline trimming cut 5 bases from V and 7 bases from J; bases unmatched to any gene: 11. Germline CDR1 reads SGHTA; CDR2 reads FQGNSA. As DNA, the CDR3 is TGTGCCAGCAGCCTAGGCCCCCCGGGACAGGGGCAGCCCCAGCATTTT. Encoded protein: CASSLGPPGQGQPQHF.

This chain links TRBV25-1 with TRBJ1-2; a weak D match, TRBD1 (5 bases). Germline V lookup: CDR1 MGHDK, CDR2 SYGVNS. V lost 6 bases to trimming and J lost 5 bases, with 19 bases between them. The CDR3 has 15 amino acids. DNA of the CDR3: TGTGCCAGCAGCTATGAGGGGCTTAGGGGTTATGGCTACACCTTC. Its translation: CASSYEGLRGYGYTF.

About this clone itself: The sample has other DNA sequences that encode this CDR3 too. The V and J genes are TRBV6-5 and TRBJ2-5, with 7 bases identical to TRBD2. CDR3 size: 15 residues. CDR1 MNHEY and CDR2 SVGAGI come from the germline V gene. V lost 2 bases, J lost 4 bases, and 7 bases stayed unmatched. The CDR3 sequence: CASSYNGRGGETQYF. CDR3 bases: TGTGCCAGCAGTTACAATGGGAGGGGTGGAGAGACCCAGTACTTC.

The V call is TRBV5-1, the J call TRBJ2-5, with 8 bases fitting TRBD2. The CDR3 length is 17 residues. V was pared by 4 bases and J by 5 bases, with 16 bases of the junction left unmatched. Germline-derived CDR1 and CDR2 are SGHRS and YFSETQ. The CDR3 loop is CASSLGSSSGGGETQYF. The CDR3 region has the DNA TGCGCCAGCAGCCTCGGGTCGTCCAGCGGGGGTGGCGAGACCCAGTACTTC.

This rearrangement joins TRBV19 to TRBJ1-5; D gene ambiguous. V dropped 3 bases and J dropped 7 bases, with 13 bases sitting between them. Germline CDR1 is LNHDA and CDR2 is SQIVND (reference sequence). The CDR3 consists of 14 residues. CDR3 sequence reads: CASSISAVGQPQHF. The CDR3 nucleotides read TGTGCCAGTAGTATCAGCGCGGTCGGCCAGCCCCAGCATTTT.

This rearrangement joins TRBV4-1 to TRBJ1-2, with 10 bases aligning to TRBD1. The germline CDR1 and CDR2 sequences are MGHRA and YSYEKL. Trimming removed 1 base from V and 8 bases from J; junction bases left unmatched: 7. CDR3 size: 15 residues. CDR3 DNA sequence: TGCGCCAGCAGCCAAGCCGGACAGGGGGTTCGGGGCTACACCTTC. Translating gives CASSQAGQGVRGYTF.

This rearrangement joins TRBV5-1 to TRBJ2-7; TRBD1 agrees at 7 bases. This CDR3 region has 14 residues. Germline trimming cut 4 bases from V and 7 bases from J; bases unmatched to any gene: 11. Germline V gene sequence: CDR1 SGHRS, CDR2 YFSETQ. CDR3 coding DNA: TGCGCCAGCAGCCCCGGGACAGCCTCCCTTGAGCAGTACTTC. It encodes CASSPGTASLEQYF.

About this clone itself: The same CDR3 arises from other DNA sequences in this sample as well. CDR3 sequence (DNA): TGTGCCAGCAGCTTAGGAGTAGGGGGTAATTCACCCCTCCACTTT. This sequence encodes CASSLGVGGNSPLHF. The chain is built from TRBV11-3 and TRBJ1-6, with D possibly being TRBD1 (6 bases). Trimming pared 1 base from V and 6 bases from J, leaving 10 bases between. This CDR3 is 15 amino acids long. Germline V CDR1 and CDR2: SGHNT, YENEEA.

This chain uses TRBV5-4 with TRBJ2-3; 10 bases map to TRBD1. The CDR3 has 17 residues. Germline-derived CDR1 and CDR2 are SGHNT and YYREEE (reference sequence). The V segment lost 5 bases and the J segment 5 bases; nucleotides outside the gene matches: 14. The CDR3, as DNA: TGTGCCAGCAGGAGAGATCGGGACAGGGGTCTTGGAGATACGCAGTATTTT. Encoded protein: CASRRDRDRGLGDTQYF.

This rearrangement joins TRBV4-1 to TRBJ1-2, with 8 positions matching TRBD1. In germline, CDR1 is MGHRA, CDR2 YSYEKL. V lost 3 bases and J lost 0; bases outside the gene matches: 0. The CDR3 extends over 14 amino acids. The CDR3 nucleotides read TGCGCCAGCAGCCAGGGACAGGCTAACTATGGCTACACCTTC. Its translation is CASSQGQANYGYTF.

The chain has TRBV7-8 and TRBJ2-7, with TRBD1 identical over 8 bases. Trimming took 5 bases from V and 2 from J; bases not matched to a gene: 8. Germline V gene data show CDR1 as SGHVS and CDR2 as FQNEAQ. This CDR3 has 15 residues. The CDR3 nucleotides are TGTGCCAGCAGCAACCCGGACAGGGCGACCTACGAGCAGTACTTC. It specifies CASSNPDRATYEQYF. The full variable domain, in which reference TRBV7-8 and TRBJ2-7 provide the parts outside the CDR3, is GAGVSQSPRYKVAKRGQDVALRCDPISGHVSLFWYQQALGQGPEFLTYFQNEAQLDKSGLPSDRFFAERPEGSVSTLKIQRTQQEDSAVYLCASSNPDRATYEQYFGPGTRLTVT.

The chain links TRBV7-9 to TRBJ2-1, with D perhaps given as TRBD1 or TRBD2 (5 bases each). Trimming stripped 5 bases from V and 1 base from J, with 18 bases between. Germline V gives CDR1 SEHNR, CDR2 FQNEAQ (reference sequence). The CDR3 covers 17 residues. CDR3 loop: CASSPGASLGSYNEQFF. CDR3 sequence (DNA): TGTGCCAGCAGCCCCGGGGCTAGTTTGGGGTCCTACAATGAGCAGTTCTTC. The complete variable domain, with remaining parts taken from reference TRBV7-9 and TRBJ2-1, reads DTGVSQNPRHKITKRGQNVTFRCDPISEHNRLYWYRQTLGQGPEFLTYFQNEAQLEKSRLLSDRFSAERPKGSFSTLEIQRTEQGDSAMYLCASSPGASLGSYNEQFFGPGTRLTVL.

V usage is TRBV5-4 and J usage is TRBJ1-4; 9 nucleotides align to TRBD1. Germline loops: CDR1 SGHNT, CDR2 YYREEE (reference sequence). This CDR3 contains 14 residues. The J segment lost 7 bases and the V segment lost 5 bases, leaving 6 bases of the junction unmatched. The CDR3 bases are TGTGCCAGCAGTCCGACAGGGGGAGGTGAAAAACTGTTTTTT. It translates to CASSPTGGGEKLFF. Full variable domain (outside the CDR3, taken from reference TRBV5-4 and TRBJ1-4): ETGVTQSPTHLIKTRGQQVTLRCSSQSGHNTVSWYQQALGQGPQFIFQYYREEENGRGNFPPRFSGLQFPNYSSELNVNALELDDSALYLCASSPTGGGEKLFFGSGTQLSVL.

The CDR3: CASSPGAGTDTQYF. CDR3 nucleotides: TGCGCCAGCAGTCCGGGGGCTGGCACAGATACGCAGTATTTT. The chain recombines TRBV5-1 with TRBJ2-3; D tentatively fits TRBD1 or TRBD2 (6 bases each). The CDR3 contains 14 residues. Trimming cost V 5 bases and J 1 base, with 11 bases left between them. Germline V gene data show CDR1 as SGHRS and CDR2 as YFSETQ.

J is TRBJ1-2 and V is TRBV19, with 7 bases matching TRBD1. The germline V gene has CDR1 LNHDA and CDR2 SQIVND (reference sequence). The CDR3 consists of 13 residues. The ends lost 4 bases at V and 5 bases at J; junction bases unmatched: 4. CDR3 residues: CASSKQGSYGYTF. In DNA, the CDR3 is TGTGCCAGTAGTAAACAGGGGTCTTATGGCTACACCTTC. Using reference TRBV19 and TRBJ1-2 for the parts outside the CDR3, the full variable domain is DGGITQSPKYLFRKEGQNVTLSCEQNLNHDAMYWYRQDPGQGLRLIYYSQIVNDFQKGDIAEGYSVSREKKESFPLTVTSAQKNPTAFYLCASSKQGSYGYTFGSGTRLTVV.

The chain is built from TRBV19 and TRBJ2-5; D may correspond to TRBD1 or TRBD2 (5 bases each). The germline V and J ends were trimmed by 2 bases and 4 bases, with 11 bases remaining between them. This CDR3 spans 14 amino acids. The germline V gene has CDR1 LNHDA and CDR2 SQIVND (reference sequence). In DNA form, the CDR3 reads TGTGCCAGTAGTATATTGGGGGTCGGAGAGACCCAGTACTTC. Translated, it gives CASSILGVGETQYF.

This clone was seen just once. The chain joins TRBV5-1 to TRBJ2-5; 8 nucleotides align to TRBD2. Germline CDR1 reads SGHRS; CDR2 reads YFSETQ. The CDR3 has 14 amino acids. Losses at the gene ends were 0 bases for V and 5 bases for J; bases not matched to a gene: 3. CDR3 DNA: TGCGCCAGCAGCTTGGGGTCTAGCGGGGAGACCCAGTACTTC. This translates into CASSLGSSGETQYF.

J is TRBJ2-5 and V is TRBV2; 8 bases fit TRBD2. Germline V gives CDR1 SNHLY, CDR2 FYNNEI. The CDR3 has 14 amino acids. Trimming took 6 bases from V and 5 from J; bases not matched to a gene: 8. The CDR3 sequence: CASSRDTGGETQYF. The CDR3 DNA reads TGTGCCAGCAGCCGAGACACGGGGGGGGAGACCCAGTACTTC.

The chain employs TRBV5-1 and TRBJ1-4; TRBD1 agrees at 8 bases. V gave up 4 bases and J gave up 6 bases; unmatched junction bases: 5. The CDR3 runs to 14 residues. The germline V gene has CDR1 SGHRS and CDR2 YFSETQ. As DNA, the CDR3 is TGCGCCAGCAGCGCGCAGGGGGCCCATGAAAAACTGTTTTTT. It codes for CASSAQGAHEKLFF.